This TCR beta chain is drawn from a study of regulatory T cells in long-lasting Graves disease. Study summary: The term persistent Graves' disease signified upward of 5 years on antithyroid drugs with positive TSH receptor antibodies.

Arm-PCR of CDR3 regions and iRepertoire HTBI primers were the basis on which TCR beta libraries were built. In TCRdb, the multiplex PCR reads were re-called with MiXCR into one record per CDR3 protein. Of more than 650,000 distinct CDR3 sequences detected, about 32% appear once; the ten largest clones hold 35% to 55%. A note on this clonotype: Its antigen remains unidentified.

Findings and limits, study-wide: Persistent Graves' patients possessed reduced TCR diversity relative to recently diagnosed ones. Persistent cases favored TRBV28, TRBJ1-2 and TRBJ2-5. Newly diagnosed patients shared 850 to 1,000 public clonotypes; persistent patients shared around 2,500.

Time point: persistent/refractory GD, antithyroid drugs over 5 years with positive TRAb. Making the TCR library involved RNA that had been extracted from PBMCs. The V gene lost 2 bases and the J gene lost 4 bases, with 19 bases spanning the gap. Looked up from germline, CDR1 is SGHDT and CDR2 is YYEEEE. This CDR3 is built from 16 residues. This TCR was sampled from a female donor with Graves disease. This sequence joins TRBV5-6 and TRBJ2-7; D not certain. The sequenced sample was peripheral blood mononuclear cells (PBMCs), obtained when the disease was refractory, from a patient treated with antithyroid drugs. CDR3: CASSFSGTASWYEQYF. CDR3 nucleotide sequence: TGTGCCAGCAGCTTTAGTGGAACAGCCTCTTGGTACGAGCAGTACTTC.